The T cell receptor beta chain described here comes from a study of PD-1 blockade in classical Hodgkin lymphoma. Following autologous stem cell transplantation, relapse occurred in every patient, and exposure to brentuximab vedotin varied. This clone was observed a few times. Its antigen is as yet unknown. The CDR3 runs 13 residues. The V end was cut by 1 base, the J end by 4 bases, with 6 bases between. Per germline, CDR1 SGHRS and CDR2 YFSETQ. Whole-study results and caveats: Factors driving the repertoire differences, possibly disease activity or prior therapy, remain undefined. Newly diagnosed patients were said to have less baseline TCR diversity than healthy donors did.

The table came from immunoSEQ multiplex PCR; TCRdb's copy has only in-frame clones and leaves some out. There are fewer than 8,000 clones in the sample; approximately 86% occur only once, and about 44% lies in the top ten. The clonotype comes from a human donor with classical Hodgkin lymphoma. The chain uses TRBV5-1 and TRBJ1-5; D is undetermined. Here the sequenced sample was peripheral blood mononuclear cells (PBMCs), taken before the second cycle of nivolumab. CDR3 region: CASSLTLNQPQHF. CDR3 bases: TGCGCCAGCAGCTTGACATTGAATCAGCCCCAGCATTTT. Supplemented by reference TRBV5-1 and TRBJ1-5, the full variable domain reads KAGVTQTPRYLIKTRGQQVTLSCSPISGHRSVSWYQQTPGQGLQFLFEYFSETQRNKGNFPGRFSGRQFSNSRSEMNVSTLELGDSALYLCASSLTLNQPQHFGDGTRLSIL.